What follows is one T cell receptor beta chain and its context. Its antigen remains unidentified. V shed 4 bases and J 0 bases; nucleotides not matched to a gene: 9. Germline CDR1 SQVTM, CDR2 ANQGSEA. The CDR3 has 16 amino acids. The sample originates from a study of cytomegalovirus exposure and HLA in healthy donors. Study results and caveats: Follow-up analysis seemed to connect common viral pathogens with several of the most significant clusters identified. Prediction of most subjects' HLA-A and HLA-B alleles by TCR beta sequences was reportedly accurate. CMV antigen specificity was confirmed in vitro for a few CMV-associated chains. Among TCR beta chains, those listed as cytomegalovirus-associated numbered over 150.

In the PCR, 60 Vbeta and 13 Jbeta primers were used. The method was immunoSEQ multiplex PCR; TCRdb's version includes in-frame clones alone and lacks a portion of them. The sample lists 200,000 to 250,000 clones, roughly three quarters seen once, with about 1.8% in the top ten. The TCR originated in a man over 45 in good health and CMV-seronegative. Sequencing was carried out using PBMCs. The V gene is TRBV29-1, the J gene TRBJ2-7; 10 nucleotides match TRBD2. The CDR3 sequence is CSVGLAGPRTSYEQYF. DNA of the CDR3: TGCAGCGTTGGACTAGCGGGCCCTCGCACCTCCTACGAGCAGTACTTC.